This TCR beta chain was identified during a study of blood T cell repertoires in COVID-19. The overall study: There were acute and convalescent COVID-19 samples, and they came from the United States, Italy and Spain. The analysed material was cDNA or gDNA that came from T cells, B-cell-depleted T cells, or PBMCs.

The germline V and J ends were trimmed by 1 base and 9 bases, with 13 bases remaining between them. CDR1 and CDR2 from the germline V gene are SGHRS and YFSETQ. CDR3 length equals 14 residues. Authors' processing steps: Reference gene primers were amplified, and this amplification served to estimate nucleated cell counts. Produced via immunoSEQ multiplex PCR; TCRdb's table is partial and in-frame only. Clonal size and the V and J genes are those of that table, whereas D and trimming came from the DNA. The table includes about 210,000 clones, about 89% detected once. Sequenced sample: peripheral blood. The sequence was obtained from a woman aged 35 to 49 with acute or convalescent COVID-19. This chain uses TRBV5-1 with TRBJ2-2; D not certain. CDR3 DNA sequence: TGCGCCAGCAGCTTGTCGGTTGATACCAGGGAGCTGTTTTTT. It translates to CASSLSVDTRELFF.